Following are 9 T cell receptor beta chains from one sample sequenced in a study of cytomegalovirus exposure and HLA in healthy donors. It was with 60 Vbeta and 13 Jbeta primers that the PCR ran. Sequenced by immunoSEQ multiplex PCR; TCRdb stores in-frame clones only, minus some. The table lists 130,000 or so clones, roughly four fifths of them singletons. The sequenced sample was PBMCs. These receptors all stem from a female donor in good health and CMV-seronegative.

The genes are TRBV7-3 and TRBJ1-2; 12 nucleotides agree with TRBD1. The germline V gene encodes CDR1 SGHTA and CDR2 FQGTGA. The trim removed 4 bases at V and 8 bases at J, leaving 11 bases unmatched. There are 16 residues in the CDR3. CDR3 sequence (DNA): TGTGCCAGCAGCTCTCAATATCCCGGGACAGGGGGCGGCTACACCTTC. Amino acid sequence: CASSSQYPGTGGGYTF. The full variable domain, with the rest looked up from reference TRBV7-3 and TRBJ1-2, is GAGVSQTPSNKVTEKGKYVELRCDPISGHTALYWYRQSLGQGPEFLIYFQGTGAADDSGLPNDRFFAVRPEGSVSTLKIQRTERGDSAVYLCASSSQYPGTGGGYTFGSGTRLTVV.

This clone was detected only once. The rearrangement links TRBV5-8 to TRBJ2-1; 10 bases are shared with TRBD1. V shed 4 bases and J 2 bases; nucleotides not matched to a gene: 3. The CDR3 has 15 residues. Germline assignment: CDR1 SGHTS and CDR2 YDEGEE. The CDR3 reads CASSPDRGTYNEQFF. The CDR3 DNA follows: TGTGCCAGCAGCCCGGACAGGGGGACCTACAATGAGCAGTTCTTC.

This chain uses TRBV7-2 with TRBJ2-1; TRBD2 might be the D (5 bases). The germline gives CDR1 SGHTA, CDR2 FQGNSA. Trimming left V 4 bases short and J 5 bases short, with 12 bases between. The CDR3 runs 14 residues. This CDR3 reads CASSSFGSHNEQFF. The CDR3 DNA reads as TGTGCCAGCAGCTCGTTTGGGAGTCACAATGAGCAGTTCTTC.

This chain connects TRBV11-2 to TRBJ2-7, with TRBD2 identical over 8 bases. The CDR3 length is 14 residues. J was trimmed by 4 bases and V by 1 base; bases with no gene match: 3. CDR1 is SGHAT, CDR2 FQNNGV, per germline. The CDR3 loop reads CASSLAGGPYEQYF. The CDR3 DNA is TGTGCCAGCAGCTTAGCGGGGGGGCCATACGAGCAGTACTTC.

The chain links TRBV5-6 to TRBJ2-5; no definite D call. The J call may be in error: the DNA end matches TRBJ2-7 better. CDR1 is SGHDT and CDR2 is YYEEEE in the germline V gene. The CDR3 sequence is 14 residues long. CDR3 in amino acids: CASSLVRYSYEQYF. The CDR3 DNA follows: TGTGCCAGCAGCTTAGTCCGCTACTCCTACGAGCAGTACTTC.

The V and J genes are TRBV29-1 and TRBJ2-7; 8 bases fit TRBD1. CDR3 length equals 15 residues. Trimming cost V 4 bases and J 5 bases; bases outside gene matches: 13. In germline, CDR1 is SQVTM, CDR2 ANQGSEA. CDR3 in amino acids: CSVVGGQDRPHEQYF. CDR3 DNA sequence: TGCAGCGTTGTTGGGGGACAGGACCGCCCTCACGAGCAGTACTTC.

The genes are TRBV9 and TRBJ2-5; TRBD1 is a possible D gene (6 bases). Deletions cut 4 bases from V and 5 bases from J, with 21 bases between. CDR1 is SGDLS, CDR2 YYNGEE, per germline. The CDR3 loop spans 16 amino acids. Written as DNA, the CDR3 is TGTGCCAGCAGCACCCCACAGGGCCCGAGGGCTGAGACCCAGTACTTC. This encodes CASSTPQGPRAETQYF.

The V gene is TRBV7-6, the J gene TRBJ2-7, with a weak D call TRBD2 (7 bases). This CDR3 has 15 amino acids. Germline values: CDR1 SGHVS, CDR2 FNYEAQ. Trimming removed 2 bases from V and 4 bases from J, with 15 bases in between. CDR3: CASSLRGGRVYEQYF. CDR3 nucleotide sequence: TGTGCCAGCAGCTTAAGGGGGGGGCGAGTGTACGAGCAGTACTTC.

The V gene is TRBV18, the J gene TRBJ2-1, with 9 bases fitting TRBD2. This CDR3 contains 15 residues. The germline gives CDR1 KGHSH, CDR2 LQKENI. V gave up 3 bases and J gave up 8 bases; unmatched junction bases: 8. This CDR3 reads CASSPYAGGVDEQFF. CDR3 DNA: TGTGCCAGCTCACCCTACGCGGGAGGGGTTGATGAGCAGTTCTTC.